The T cell receptor beta chain described here comes from a study of response to subunit inactivated influenza vaccine. Findings of the study overall: It was suggested by the authors that few new T cells are recruited by each seasonal influenza vaccination.

One entry per CDR3 protein, called by TCRdb with MiXCR from the RT-PCR reads. The sample has about 540,000 distinct CDR3 sequences; less than 25% are singletons. A remark on this clonotype: The antigen is not known.

The V and J ends lost 6 bases and 0 bases respectively, with 11 bases between them. Germline V lookup: CDR1 MNHNS, CDR2 SASEGT. The CDR3 has 14 residues. Separately, the same data were catalogued under a study of T cells expressing NK-cell markers. That work states: Researchers built TCR beta cDNA using 5'RACE template switching with UMIs. An anti-gamma-delta TCR antibody was added in several experiments. It restricted sorting to alpha-beta TCR-expressing T cells. In several donors, dominant clonotypes made up about 28.3-65% of CD3+CD56-NKG2C+ cells. Whether the expanded NKG2C+ T cell clones recognized HCMV remained unclear.

Sequenced material: CD4+ T cells sorted from PBMCs, taken approximately 13 days after vaccination. This chain links TRBV6-1 with TRBJ1-1; a weak D match, TRBD1 (5 bases). The sequence was obtained from a man between 45 and 60 years old who received an inactivated influenza vaccine. The CDR3 sequence is CASRFDRLNTEAFF. Here the CDR3 DNA reads TGTGCCAGCAGATTCGACAGACTGAACACTGAAGCTTTCTTT.